Sequencing of this TCR beta chain was carried out in a study of blood T cell repertoires in COVID-19. Study background: The study drew acute and convalescent COVID-19 samples from the United States, Italy and Spain. Sources were T cells, B-cell-depleted T cells, or PBMCs; the material itself was cDNA or gDNA.

Profiling relied on immunoSEQ multiplex PCR, and the TCRdb table lists in-frame clones only, not all of them. The top ten hold under 30% of the sample, which has 90,000 to 120,000 clones, approximately 80% seen once. The CDR3 has 16 amino acids. Germline loops: CDR1 SGHDN, CDR2 FVKESK. Germline trimming cut 3 bases from V and 4 bases from J; bases unmatched to any gene: 4. This TCR derives from a man aged 55 to 70 with acute or convalescent COVID-19. Sequencing input: peripheral blood. The chain has TRBV14 and TRBJ2-5; 14 bases are shared with TRBD2. CDR3 nucleotide sequence: TGTGCCAGCAGCCACAGAGGGACTAGCGGGAGAGAGACCCAGTACTTC. It encodes CASSHRGTSGRETQYF.